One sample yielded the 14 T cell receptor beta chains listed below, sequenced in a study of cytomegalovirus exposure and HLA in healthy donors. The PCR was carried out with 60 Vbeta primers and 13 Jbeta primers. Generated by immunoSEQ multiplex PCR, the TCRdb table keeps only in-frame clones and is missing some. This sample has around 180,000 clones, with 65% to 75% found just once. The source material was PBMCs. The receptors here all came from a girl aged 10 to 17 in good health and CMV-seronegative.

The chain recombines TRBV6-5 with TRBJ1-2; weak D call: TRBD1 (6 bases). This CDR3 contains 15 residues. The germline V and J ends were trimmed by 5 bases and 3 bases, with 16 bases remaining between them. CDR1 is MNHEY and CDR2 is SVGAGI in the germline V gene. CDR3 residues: CASSHRTDWYYGYTF. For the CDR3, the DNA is TGTGCCAGCAGTCACCGGACAGACTGGTACTATGGCTACACCTTC.

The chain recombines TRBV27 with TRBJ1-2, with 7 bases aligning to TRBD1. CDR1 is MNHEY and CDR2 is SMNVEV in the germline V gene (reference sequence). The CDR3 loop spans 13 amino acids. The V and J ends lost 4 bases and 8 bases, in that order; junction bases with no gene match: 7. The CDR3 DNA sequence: TGTGCCAGCAGTTGGGACAGTCCCCGGGGCTACACCTTC. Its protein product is CASSWDSPRGYTF.

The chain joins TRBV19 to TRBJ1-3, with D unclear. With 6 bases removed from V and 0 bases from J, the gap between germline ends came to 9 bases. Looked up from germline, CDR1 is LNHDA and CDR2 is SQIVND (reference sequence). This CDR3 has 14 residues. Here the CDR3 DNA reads TGTGCCAGTAGGCAGGTAAACTCTGGAAACACCATATATTTT. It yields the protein CASRQVNSGNTIYF.

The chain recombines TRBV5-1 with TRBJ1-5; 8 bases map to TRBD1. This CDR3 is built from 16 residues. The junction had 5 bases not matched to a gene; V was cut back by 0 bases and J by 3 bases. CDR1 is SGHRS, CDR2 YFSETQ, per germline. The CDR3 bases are TGCGCCAGCAGCTTGGGTTCAGGGGGCGTCAATCAGCCCCAGCATTTT. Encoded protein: CASSLGSGGVNQPQHF.

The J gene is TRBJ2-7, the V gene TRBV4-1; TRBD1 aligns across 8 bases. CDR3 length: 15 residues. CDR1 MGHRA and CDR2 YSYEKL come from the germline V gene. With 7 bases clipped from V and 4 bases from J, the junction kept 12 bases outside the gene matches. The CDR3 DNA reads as TGCGCCAGCACCAAAGGGCAGGGGGCTTCTTACGAGCAGTACTTC. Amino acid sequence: CASTKGQGASYEQYF.

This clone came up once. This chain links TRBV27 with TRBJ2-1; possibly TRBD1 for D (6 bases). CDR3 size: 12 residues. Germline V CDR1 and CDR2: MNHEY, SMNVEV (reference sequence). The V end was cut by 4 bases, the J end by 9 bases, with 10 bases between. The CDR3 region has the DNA TGTGCCAGCAGTTCCCAGGGGTTTGAGCAGTTCTTC. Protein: CASSSQGFEQFF.

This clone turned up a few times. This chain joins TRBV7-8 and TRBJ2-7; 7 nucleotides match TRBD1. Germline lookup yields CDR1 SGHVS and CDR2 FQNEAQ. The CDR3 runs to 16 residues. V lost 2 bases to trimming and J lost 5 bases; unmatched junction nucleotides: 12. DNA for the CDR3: TGTGCCAGCAGCTTAAGACAGGGTCGAGTTAGTAACGAGCAGTACTTC. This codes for CASSLRQGRVSNEQYF.

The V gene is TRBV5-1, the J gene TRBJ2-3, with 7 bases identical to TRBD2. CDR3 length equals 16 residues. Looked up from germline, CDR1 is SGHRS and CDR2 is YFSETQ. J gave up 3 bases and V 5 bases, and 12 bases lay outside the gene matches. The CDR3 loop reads CASRSGVAGETDTQYF. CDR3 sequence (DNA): TGCGCCAGCAGATCCGGAGTAGCGGGCGAAACAGATACGCAGTATTTT.

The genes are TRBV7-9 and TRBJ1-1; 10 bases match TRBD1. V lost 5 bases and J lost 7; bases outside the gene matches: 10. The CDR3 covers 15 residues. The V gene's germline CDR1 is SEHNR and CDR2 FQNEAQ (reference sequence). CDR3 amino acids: CASSAPGTGVDEAFF. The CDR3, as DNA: TGTGCCAGCAGCGCTCCCGGGACAGGGGTGGATGAAGCTTTCTTT.

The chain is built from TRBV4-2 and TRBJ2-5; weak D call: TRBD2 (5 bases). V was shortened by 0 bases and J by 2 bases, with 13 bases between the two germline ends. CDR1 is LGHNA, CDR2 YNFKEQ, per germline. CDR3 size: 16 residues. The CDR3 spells CASSQEWASRQETQYF. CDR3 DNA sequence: TGTGCCAGCAGCCAAGAATGGGCTAGCCGACAAGAGACCCAGTACTTC.

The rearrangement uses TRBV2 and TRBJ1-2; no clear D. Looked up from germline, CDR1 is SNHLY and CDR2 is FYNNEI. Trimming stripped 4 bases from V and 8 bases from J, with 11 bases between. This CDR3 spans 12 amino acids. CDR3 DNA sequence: TGTGCCAGCAGTGTTTCCCGGGGAGGCTACACCTTC. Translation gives CASSVSRGGYTF.

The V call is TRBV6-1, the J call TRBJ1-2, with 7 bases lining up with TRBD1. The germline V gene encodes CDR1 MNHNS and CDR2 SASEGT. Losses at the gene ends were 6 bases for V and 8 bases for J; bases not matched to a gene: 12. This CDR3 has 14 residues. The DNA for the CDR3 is TGTGCCAGCAGCGGAATAGGACAGGTGTGGGGCTACACCTTC. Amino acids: CASSGIGQVWGYTF.

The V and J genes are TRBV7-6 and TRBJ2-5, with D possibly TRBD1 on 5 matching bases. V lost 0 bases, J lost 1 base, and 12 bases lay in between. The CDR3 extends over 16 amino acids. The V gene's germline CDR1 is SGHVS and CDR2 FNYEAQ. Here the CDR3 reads CASSLASGKFQETQYF. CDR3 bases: TGTGCCAGCAGCTTAGCGTCAGGGAAATTCCAAGAGACCCAGTACTTC.

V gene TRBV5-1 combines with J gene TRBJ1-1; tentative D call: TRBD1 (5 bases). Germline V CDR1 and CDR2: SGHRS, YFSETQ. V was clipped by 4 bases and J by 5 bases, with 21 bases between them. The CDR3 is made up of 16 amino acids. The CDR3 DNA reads TGCGCCAGCAGCCTTCCACGGGGCCAGGGAGGGACTGAAGCTTTCTTT. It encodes CASSLPRGQGGTEAFF.